The text below deals with one TCR beta chain. Produced via immunoSEQ multiplex PCR; TCRdb's table is partial and in-frame only. This sample has more than 300,000 clones; about 84% occur once, and the top ten carry roughly 1.6%. The data derive from a study of blood T cell repertoires in COVID-19. On the study more broadly: COVID-19 samples, acute and convalescent, were from the United States, Italy and Spain.

CDR3 size: 18 residues. This TCR was recovered from a woman between 50 and 59 years old with acute or convalescent COVID-19. The rearrangement joins TRBV1 to TRBJ2-7; TRBD1 is taken as the D call from the table, unchecked against the DNA. TRBV1 is a listed pseudogene. What was sequenced was peripheral blood. For the CDR3, the DNA is TGCACCAGCAGCCAAGTCAGAGCCGGGACAGGGACAGGGTACGAGCAGTACTTC. Its protein product is CTSSQVRAGTGTGYEQYF.